The 2 T cell receptor beta chains listed next were all sequenced from one sample in a study of naive and memory T cell subsets (dated by TCRdb to the late 2010s). The treatment or condition tag for this specimen amounts to: skin biopsy from PPD injection site in Mantoux-positive individual. The study described a robust, sensitive protocol for amplifying, sequencing and analyzing TCRs, using 3' ligation of a UMI-containing oligonucleotide to TCR cDNA. The method behind the library was UMI-ligation and nested PCR. The instrument was an Illumina MiSeq. The ligated cDNA was amplified in four rounds of PCR with nested alpha and beta constant region primers together with the SP2 primer. TCRdb reprocessed the public reads (quality trimming at Q25 with fastp, clone calling with MiXCR) and kept in-frame beta chains. All rows with the same CDR3 protein become a single entry with the most common DNA and genes. The sample yields around 37,000 distinct CDR3 sequences; 8% to 13% were counted once. The ten largest clones represent 3.9% of the sample.

Here the sequenced sample was skin, taken from a tuberculin skin test site. These receptor sequences come from an adult in good health.

This clonotype was seen ten or more times. The chain combines TRBV6-6 with TRBJ1-1, with D unclear. Trimming removed 4 bases at V and 0 bases at J, with 6 bases between. This CDR3 contains 13 residues. Germline V gene lookup returns CDR1 MNHNY and CDR2 SVGAGI (reference sequence). Here the CDR3 reads CASSSHMNTEAFF. DNA of the CDR3: TGTGCCAGCAGTTCACACATGAACACTGAAGCTTTCTTT.

The chain is built from TRBV6-5 and TRBJ2-7; 10 nucleotides match TRBD1. The CDR3 contains 17 residues. Germline loops: CDR1 MNHEY, CDR2 SVGAGI. The V and J ends lost 6 bases and 0 bases, in that order; junction bases with no gene match: 11. CDR3 sequence (DNA): TGTGCCAGCAGCCCCGGGACAGGGGTTACTAACTCCTACGAGCAGTACTTC. Encoded protein: CASSPGTGVTNSYEQYF.